This entry concerns a single T cell receptor (beta chain). This clonotype was observed many times. What this receptor recognizes is not known. No much larger clone exists at a distance of one base, and base qualities are not known. Stable Graves' hyperthyroidism was defined as the absence of progression to ophthalmopathy over 18 months of follow-up. The hyperthyroidism patients were between 18 and 65 years old and newly diagnosed, with a disease duration of less than 2 months. The study excluded patients with uncontrolled infections, other autoimmune diseases, pregnancy or lactation. Clinical symptoms, serum thyroxine and TRAb, thyroid ultrasound, and orbital computed tomography formed the basis for the diagnoses. Ficoll-Paque density gradient centrifugation was used to isolate PBMCs from around 10 ml of fresh peripheral blood. Total RNA was extracted using Trizol reagent, and RNA quality was assessed on an Agilent 2100 Bioanalyzer.

The germline V gene provides CDR1 SGHAT and CDR2 FQNNGV. Trimming takes 4 bases from V and 7 bases from J, and the germline ends sit 16 bases apart. The CDR3 goes from the cysteine to the phenylalanine over 14 residues. Solely the CDR3 DNA is kept, with 42 bases framed from the first base. The TCR beta CDR3 regions were amplified from RNA transcripts. For the first round of RT-PCR on the TCR CDR3, the HTBI primer set was used together with the Qiagen OneStep RT-PCR kit. Libraries were constructed in a second round of multiplex PCR, after which size selection and purification were performed. Paired-end sequencing of the libraries was performed with 100 bp reads on an Illumina HiSeq2000. As for the authors' bioinformatics: Raw data were processed with SOAPnuke, discarding reads with adapters, uncalled bases, mean Phred below 15, or no exact constant-primer or identifier match. COPE v1.2.5 was used to merge the high-quality paired reads, and each unique nucleotide sequence was defined as a clonotype. MiTCR v1.1 was used to align the clonotypes against IMGT TRBV, TRBD and TRBJ reference segments. Only V-J combinations with frequency above 0.0001, covering roughly 99% of repertoires, were analysed. The TCS score was defined as the ratio of F50 (clonal expansion) to E x V (chaos), calculated using BLOSUM62-based TCRdist between CDR3 peptides within each V-J. Welch's t-statistics and random forest reduced 450 to 600 V-J features to 13, which were used in a naive Bayes classifier (R e1071). The public sequencing data were trimmed at Q25 with fastp and processed into clonotypes with MiXCR by TCRdb, which kept only in-frame beta chains. A single entry per CDR3 protein holds the most common genes and DNA from its merged rows. TCRdb's processing, not the authors', yielded these V and J calls. This sample comprises 90,000 to 120,000 distinct CDR3 sequences, about 15% of them detected only once. 35% to 45% of the sample is taken by the ten largest.

The source of the sample is a study of T cells in Graves' hyperthyroidism and ophthalmopathy (dated by TCRdb to between 2018 and 2020). As for the study more broadly: Peripheral blood was collected at initial diagnosis, before any treatment. A discovery cohort of around 100 patients, about 44 with Graves' ophthalmopathy and about 60 with stable Graves' hyperthyroidism, was used to find distinguishing TCR V-J signatures. Prospective prediction of ophthalmopathy was tested in an independent validation cohort of 18 to 20 hyperthyroidism patients and some 17 patients who later progressed to ophthalmopathy. For training and testing, the 100 patients in the discovery cohort were randomly divided in a 7:3 ratio. In addition, the study compared T-cell repertoires in thyroid tissue and in blood from about six Graves' hyperthyroidism patients. Following sampling, methimazole starting at 30 mg daily was given to hyperthyroidism patients, and high-dose intravenous methylprednisolone was given to ophthalmopathy patients. The paper describes TCR Vbeta CDR3 sequencing of 140 or so peripheral blood samples, made up of approximately 40 ophthalmopathy patients, some 80 hyperthyroidism patients and 17 progressor patients. Here is what the overall study found, with its caveats: Most expanded thyroid clonotypes (frequency above 0.001) were also found in blood, which suggests that blood repertoires may mirror thyroid immune responses. In validation, progression to ophthalmopathy was predicted by the model with roughly 71% sensitivity and under 85% specificity, a median of 6.5 months before onset. Ophthalmopathy was separated from stable hyperthyroidism by a 13 V-J signature model, with 85% to 90% sensitivity and around 81% specificity obtained in cross-validation and 80%/75% obtained in testing. Sample size was not statistically predetermined, and blinding of investigators to group allocation was not performed.

The sequenced material came from blood. The receptor chain draws on TRBV11-2 and TRBJ1-1; the best D guess is TRBD1, with 6 bases matching. The TCR originated in a woman in her forties or fifties with Graves' hyperthyroidism. The nucleotide sequence reads TGTGCCAGCAGCTCCCCCCACCGGGGGCTTGAAGCTTTCTTT. This translates into CASSSPHRGLEAFF.